Detailed here is one T cell receptor beta chain. The data derive from a study of blood T cell repertoires in COVID-19. Study overall: In each case, the material was cDNA or gDNA derived from T cells, B-cell-depleted T cells, or PBMCs.

Clones were sequenced by immunoSEQ multiplex PCR, and TCRdb holds only the in-frame ones, with some missing. The repertoire holds under 500,000 clones, about 89% seen once, with roughly 4% in the top ten. Sequenced: peripheral blood. The sequence derives from a woman aged 30 to 39 with acute or convalescent COVID-19.

The CDR3 coding sequence is TGTGCCAGCAGCTTGAGAGAGAGCACAGATACGCAGTATTTT. Protein sequence: CASSLRESTDTQYF. The chain has TRBV5-6 and TRBJ2-3; D remains ambiguous. The CDR3 spans 14 residues. V gave up 1 base and J gave up 0 bases, with 6 bases separating them. In germline, CDR1 is SGHDT, CDR2 YYEEEE.